This is a list of T cell receptor beta chains from one sample in a study of blood T cell repertoires in COVID-19. Method: immunoSEQ multiplex PCR; TCRdb's copy keeps in-frame clones and lacks some. The table has hundreds of thousands of clones, roughly 88% seen once. What was sequenced was peripheral blood. The receptors were gathered from a woman in her twenties or thirties with active or convalescent COVID-19. CDR3s include the opening cysteine and the closing phenylalanine or tryptophan. A D gene is named only where the DNA matches it firmly. The listing skips clone size in some rows; elsewhere it reads once, few, many or a size class.

v_call	clone_size	j_call	d_call	cdr3_nt	cdr3_aa
TRBV27	NA	TRBJ1-6	NA	TGTGCCAGCAGCAAAAGACAGGAAATCTATAATTCACCCCTCCACTTT	CASSKRQEIYNSPLHF
TRBV19	NA	TRBJ1-2	NA	TGTGCCAGTAGTCTCGGACAGAATTTTAACTATGGCTACACCTTC	CASSLGQNFNYGYTF
TRBV4-1	NA	TRBJ2-7	TRBD1	TGCGCCAGCAGCCAGCCACGGGACAGGGTGCGCGAGCAGTACTTC	CASSQPRDRVREQYF
TRBV7-6	NA	TRBJ2-1	NA	TGTGCCAGCAGCTCGGACTGGCATGAGCAGTTCTTC	CASSSDWHEQFF
TRBV5-6	NA	TRBJ1-1	TRBD1	TGTGCCAGCAGCTTATATACAGGGGGGACTGAAGCTTTCTTT	CASSLYTGGTEAFF
TRBV13	NA	TRBJ2-2	NA	TGTGCCAGCAGCTTAGGCCCTTTCGGGAACGGGGAGCTGTTTTTT	CASSLGPFGNGELFF
TRBV5-1	NA	TRBJ2-3	TRBD1	TGCGCCAGCAGCTTGAGATCAGGGGGCGCAGATACGCAGTATTTT	CASSLRSGGADTQYF
TRBV5-1	NA	TRBJ2-7	NA	TGCGCCAGCAGCTTGTATTTGGGCGGGGAGCAGTACTTC	CASSLYLGGEQYF
TRBV5-1	once	TRBJ2-7	TRBD2	TGCGCCAGCAGCGTTAGCGGGAGGGCCTCCGAGCAGTACTTC	CASSVSGRASEQYF
TRBV15	NA	TRBJ1-3	NA	TGTGCCACCAGCACCCCAGGGGTTACCTACTCTGGAAACACCATATATTTT	CATSTPGVTYSGNTIYF
TRBV29-1	NA	TRBJ2-7	NA	TGCAGCGTTGAACCCCAGGGGAACAATCGCTACGAGCAGTACTTC	CSVEPQGNNRYEQYF
TRBV20-1	NA	TRBJ1-1	TRBD1	TGCAGTGCTAGTGACTATTCAGCAGGGGGCACTGAAGCTTTCTTT	CSASDYSAGGTEAFF
TRBV7-8	NA	TRBJ2-7	TRBD2	TGTGCCAGCAGCTTCGCGACTAGCGGGAGCTTTCTAGGCTACGAGCAGTACTTC	CASSFATSGSFLGYEQYF
TRBV29-1	NA	TRBJ1-1	TRBD1	TGCAGCGTTGAAAGGGGGCGAGCAAGTACTGAAGCTTTCTTT	CSVERGRASTEAFF
TRBV30	NA	TRBJ1-1	TRBD1	TGTGCCTGGAGTCGGGACAGATTGAACACTGAAGCTTTCTTT	CAWSRDRLNTEAFF
TRBV5-8	NA	TRBJ1-5	NA	TGTGCCAGCAGCTCGACAGTGGGCAATCAGCCCCAGCATTTT	CASSSTVGNQPQHF
TRBV24-1	NA	TRBJ1-1	TRBD1	TGTGCCACCAGTGATTTCGACAGGGTAGGGAGTACTGAAGCTTTCTTT	CATSDFDRVGSTEAFF
TRBV5-5	NA	TRBJ1-2	NA	TGTGCCAGCACCAAGACAGCTTCTATGAATGGCTACACCTTC	CASTKTASMNGYTF
TRBV11-2	NA	TRBJ1-1	NA	TGTGCCAGCAGCTTTCCACCCAGGAACACTGAAGCTTTCTTT	CASSFPPRNTEAFF
TRBV2	NA	TRBJ2-7	NA	TGTGCCAGCAGTGACTGGACAGATTCCTACGAGCAGTACTTC	CASSDWTDSYEQYF
TRBV27	NA	TRBJ1-1	NA	TGTGCCAGCAGTCCCCGGGTCGGAAGCATGAACACTGAAGCTTTCTTT	CASSPRVGSMNTEAFF
TRBV5-4	NA	TRBJ2-3	NA	TGTGCCAGCAGCTTGGCCAACGCGGGGTCCACAGATACGCAGTATTTT	CASSLANAGSTDTQYF
TRBV10-2	once	TRBJ1-4	TRBD1	TGCGCCAGACGGGACAGGGGGCGTTCTAATGAAAAACTGTTTTTT	CARRDRGRSNEKLFF
TRBV5-4	NA	TRBJ1-3	NA	TGTGCCAGCACCCCAGAGGGGGTCTCTCCCTCTGGAAACACCATATATTTT	CASTPEGVSPSGNTIYF
TRBV27	NA	TRBJ2-1	TRBD2	TGTGCCAGCAGTTTGGGGCGGGGGACCTACAATGAGCAGTTCTTC	CASSLGRGTYNEQFF
TRBV14	NA	TRBJ2-2	NA	TGTGCCAGCAGCCGGGAGGGGGAGCACACCGGGGAGCTGTTTTTT	CASSREGEHTGELFF
TRBV19	few	TRBJ1-1	NA	TGTGCCAGTAGTAAAGTCGACAGCCCTGAAGCTTTCTTT	CASSKVDSPEAFF
TRBV19	NA	TRBJ2-2	TRBD2	TGTGCCAGTAGGAAGCCGGGACTAGCGGGGGAAAGCACCGGGGAGCTGTTTTTT	CASRKPGLAGESTGELFF
TRBV7-9	NA	TRBJ1-4	TRBD1	TGTGCCAGCAGCAATCGTAGACAGGGGGCGCGCGAAAAACTGTTTTTT	CASSNRRQGAREKLFF
TRBV19	NA	TRBJ1-5	TRBD1	TGTGCCACTACGACAGGGGGCGTTGATATCGGCAATCAGCCCCAGCATTTT	CATTTGGVDIGNQPQHF
TRBV7-9	NA	TRBJ1-1	NA	TGTGCCAGCAGCTTATCAGGGGATTGGGACACTGAAGCTTTCTTT	CASSLSGDWDTEAFF
TRBV20-1	NA	TRBJ2-5	NA	TGCAGTGCTCAGGATCAAGAGACCCAGTACTTC	CSAQDQETQYF
TRBV9	once	TRBJ2-1	TRBD2	TGTGCCAGCAGCCCGAACCTGAGCGGGAGCTCCTACAATGAGCAGTTCTTC	CASSPNLSGSSYNEQFF
TRBV6-1	NA	TRBJ1-5	TRBD1	TGTGCCAGCAGTGAAGGGGACAGATACTATCAGCCCCAGCATTTT	CASSEGDRYYQPQHF
TRBV10-3	few	TRBJ1-1	NA	TGTGCCATCAGTGACCCAGAGAACACTGAAGCTTTCTTT	CAISDPENTEAFF
TRBV5-6	NA	TRBJ2-3	TRBD2	TGTGCCAGCAGCTCTGGGACTAGCGGGGGGGCCGTGGATACGCAGTATTTT	CASSSGTSGGAVDTQYF
TRBV5-4	NA	TRBJ1-6	TRBD1	TGTGCCAGCAGCCGCGGTGACAGGGTTAATTCACCCCTCCACTTT	CASSRGDRVNSPLHF
TRBV5-1	NA	TRBJ2-5	NA	TGCGCCAGCAGCTTGGGTTCAGGGCAACAAGAGACCCAGTACTTC	CASSLGSGQQETQYF
TRBV27	few	TRBJ1-2	TRBD1	TGTGCCAGCAGTCCATACGGTTTTGCCGGGACAGGGGCCTTCGGCTACACCTTC	CASSPYGFAGTGAFGYTF
TRBV24-1	NA	TRBJ2-3	NA	TGTGCCACCAGTGATCGGCAGGGGAACACAGATACGCAGTATTTT	CATSDRQGNTDTQYF
TRBV18	NA	TRBJ1-1	TRBD1	TGTGCCAGCTCACCAGGACCAGGGACAGGCACTGAAGCTTTCTTT	CASSPGPGTGTEAFF
TRBV5-5	NA	TRBJ1-2	TRBD1	TGTGCCAGCAGCTTAGGGACAGGGGGGGCCTATGGCTACACCTTC	CASSLGTGGAYGYTF
TRBV13	NA	TRBJ2-6	NA	TGTGCCAGCAGCTTAGGGAGGGAGGCTGGGGCCAACGTCCTGACTTTC	CASSLGREAGANVLTF
TRBV27	NA	TRBJ2-7	TRBD2	TGTGCCAGCAGTGCAGGGACTAGCGGGACCTACGAGCAGTACTTC	CASSAGTSGTYEQYF
TRBV18	NA	TRBJ2-2	TRBD2	TGTGCCAGCTCACCAGTGTCTAGCGGGAGTATCACCGGGGAGCTGTTTTTT	CASSPVSSGSITGELFF
TRBV7-8	NA	TRBJ1-2	NA	TGTGCCAGCAGCTTAGCGCACAGCCTGAACTATGGCTACACCTTC	CASSLAHSLNYGYTF
TRBV19	NA	TRBJ2-7	NA	TGTGCCAGTAGTATAGCCGCAGGGACCTACGAGCAGTACTTC	CASSIAAGTYEQYF
TRBV7-9	NA	TRBJ1-5	TRBD1	TGTGCCAGCAGCCCCCCCGGACAGGCAACGCCCCAGCATTTT	CASSPPGQATPQHF
TRBV5-4	NA	TRBJ2-2	TRBD2	TGTGCCAGCACCTTTCCGGGGCTAGCGGGAGCAACCGGGGAGCTGTTTTTT	CASTFPGLAGATGELFF
TRBV5-1	NA	TRBJ1-1	NA	TGCGCCAGCACTCCGGGGGGAGAGCCCGCACTGAAGGCTTTCTTT	CASTPGGEPALKAFF
TRBV2	NA	TRBJ1-2	NA	TGTGCCAGCAGTGGAGAGAACTATGGCTACACCTTC	CASSGENYGYTF
TRBV2	NA	TRBJ1-2	NA	TGTGCCAGCAGTTCTCGGTATACAGATCACTATGGCTACACCTTC	CASSSRYTDHYGYTF
TRBV12-2	NA	TRBJ1-4	NA	TGTGCAAGTCGCCCAAGCGGGACAACTAATGAAAAACTGTTTTTT	CASRPSGTTNEKLFF
TRBV27	NA	TRBJ1-1	NA	TGTGCCAGCAGTTTGGGAGGACACATGAACACTGAAGCTTTCTTT	CASSLGGHMNTEAFF
TRBV19	NA	TRBJ2-2	TRBD1	TGTGCCAGTAGTATAGCAGGGGGATTATCGAACACCGGGGAGCTGTTTTTT	CASSIAGGLSNTGELFF